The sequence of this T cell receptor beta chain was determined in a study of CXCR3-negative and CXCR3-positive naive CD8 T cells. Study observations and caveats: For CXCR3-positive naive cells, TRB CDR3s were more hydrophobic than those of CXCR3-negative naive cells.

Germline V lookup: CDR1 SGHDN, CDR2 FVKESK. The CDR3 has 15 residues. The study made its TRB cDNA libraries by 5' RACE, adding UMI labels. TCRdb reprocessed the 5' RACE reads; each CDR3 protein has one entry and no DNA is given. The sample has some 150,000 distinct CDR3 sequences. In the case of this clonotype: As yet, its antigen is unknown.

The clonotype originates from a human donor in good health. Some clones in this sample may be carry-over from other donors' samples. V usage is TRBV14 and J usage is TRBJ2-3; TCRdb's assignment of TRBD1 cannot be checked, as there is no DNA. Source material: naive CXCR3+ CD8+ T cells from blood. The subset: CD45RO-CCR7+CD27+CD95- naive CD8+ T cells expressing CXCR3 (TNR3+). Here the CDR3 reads CASSQSKWGADTQYF.